These 21 T cell receptor beta chains originate from one sample sequenced in a study of blood T cell repertoires in COVID-19. The protocol was immunoSEQ multiplex PCR, while the TCRdb copy is restricted to in-frame clones and leaves out a portion. The data hold some 290,000 clones, with 90% observed a single time. Sequencing was carried out using peripheral blood. The receptors stem from a woman aged 40 to 50 with COVID-19, enrolled during active disease.

The J gene is TRBJ1-4, the V gene TRBV29-1; a weak D match, TRBD1 (6 bases). This CDR3 has 14 residues. The V end was cut by 1 base, the J end by 4 bases, with 10 bases between. Looked up from germline, CDR1 is SQVTM and CDR2 is ANQGSEA. The CDR3 loop reads CSVEGGRGNEKLFF. The CDR3 DNA reads as TGCAGCGTTGAAGGGGGCAGGGGTAATGAAAAACTGTTTTTT.

V and J are TRBV27 and TRBJ2-5; no clear D. V was shortened by 2 bases and J by 5 bases, with 9 bases between the two germline ends. CDR3 length: 13 residues. Germline V lookup: CDR1 MNHEY, CDR2 SMNVEV (reference sequence). CDR3 sequence reads: CASSLGFGETQYF. CDR3 nucleotides: TGTGCCAGCAGTTTAGGCTTCGGGGAGACCCAGTACTTC.

The J gene is TRBJ2-7, the V gene TRBV5-1, with D possibly matching TRBD1 (7 bases). This CDR3 region has 13 residues. V shed 4 bases and J shed 4 bases, with 12 bases lying between them. CDR1 is SGHRS, CDR2 YFSETQ, per germline. Written as DNA, the CDR3 is TGCGCCAGCAGCCAGACAGGGAGGTACGAGCAGTACTTC. Amino acid sequence: CASSQTGRYEQYF.

This clone was observed a single time. The chain is built from TRBV27 and TRBJ1-6; no clear D gene. Germline-derived CDR1 and CDR2 are MNHEY and SMNVEV (reference sequence). The CDR3 runs 15 residues. Trimming left V 2 bases short and J 2 bases short, with 7 bases between. CDR3 sequence reads: CASSLSYTYNSPLHF. CDR3 nucleotides: TGTGCCAGCAGTTTAAGTTACACCTATAATTCACCCCTCCACTTT.

This chain links TRBV9 with TRBJ2-1; the match to TRBD2 covers 8 bases. CDR1 and CDR2 (germline): SGDLS, YYNGEE. This CDR3 has 15 residues. J lost 3 bases, V lost 3 bases, and 5 bases had no gene match. The DNA for the CDR3 is TGTGCCAGCAGCGCAAGCGGGGGAGACTACAATGAGCAGTTCTTC. Translation: CASSASGGDYNEQFF.

This clone was observed a handful of times. This chain connects TRBV6-6 to TRBJ1-4; no clear D. V was clipped by 7 bases and J by 3 bases, with 12 bases between them. Germline V gene data show CDR1 as MNHNY and CDR2 as SVGAGI (reference sequence). CDR3 length equals 14 residues. CDR3 in amino acids: CASKTGVPNEKLFF. CDR3 coding DNA: TGTGCCAGCAAAACCGGGGTCCCTAATGAAAAACTGTTTTTT.

The chain is built from TRBV9 and TRBJ2-1; 8 bases fit TRBD2. Germline V CDR1 and CDR2: SGDLS, YYNGEE. The junction had 6 bases not matched to a gene; V was cut back by 6 bases and J by 1 base. This CDR3 contains 15 residues. For the CDR3, the DNA is TGTGCCAGCACCTTCGGGGGGGTATCCTACAATGAGCAGTTCTTC. It is translated as CASTFGGVSYNEQFF.

This clone has just a few counts. The chain is built from TRBV6-2 or TRBV6-3 and TRBJ2-1; 7 bases fit TRBD2. J was trimmed by 4 bases and V by 2 bases; bases with no gene match: 2. The CDR3 spans 14 residues. The V gene's germline CDR1 is MNHEY and CDR2 SVGEGT. The DNA of the CDR3 is TGTGCCAGCAGTTACGTGGGGGGGTACAATGAGCAGTTCTTC. It specifies CASSYVGGYNEQFF.

The chain carries TRBV7-3 and TRBJ2-1, with a tentative D call TRBD1 (6 bases). Trimming took off 5 bases at V and 0 bases at J, with 14 bases between the two ends. Germline V CDR1 and CDR2: SGHTA, FQGTGA. This CDR3 has 16 residues. CDR3 in amino acids: CASSLGTLSSYNEQFF. Written as DNA, the CDR3 is TGTGCCAGCAGCCTGGGGACACTGAGCTCCTACAATGAGCAGTTCTTC. Using reference TRBV7-3 and TRBJ2-1 for the parts outside the CDR3, the full variable domain is GAGVSQTPSNKVTEKGKYVELRCDPISGHTALYWYRQSLGQGPEFLIYFQGTGAADDSGLPNDRFFAVRPEGSVSTLKIQRTERGDSAVYLCASSLGTLSSYNEQFFGPGTRLTVL.

This chain uses TRBV4-3 with TRBJ1-2; D may be TRBD1 (5 bases). The ends were cut back, 3 bases at V and 2 bases at J, with 13 bases in the middle. CDR3 length: 15 residues. Germline lookup yields CDR1 LGHNA and CDR2 YSLEER. For the CDR3, the DNA is TGCGCCAGCAGCCAGGCTGGGAGGGGAAACTATGGCTACACCTTC. Translating gives CASSQAGRGNYGYTF.

The chain recombines TRBV6-2 or TRBV6-3 with TRBJ2-7; 7 bases line up with TRBD2. V was clipped by 2 bases and J by 1 base; unmatched bases: 2. Germline V gene lookup returns CDR1 MNHEY and CDR2 SVGEGT. This CDR3 contains 14 residues. CDR3: CASSYPGGSYEQYF. The CDR3 DNA sequence: TGTGCCAGCAGTTACCCCGGGGGGTCCTACGAGCAGTACTTC.

The genes are TRBV4-3 and TRBJ1-2; D is undetermined. The ends were cut back, 0 bases at V and 0 bases at J, with 11 bases in the middle. This CDR3 region has 16 residues. Germline CDR1 LGHNA, CDR2 YSLEER. The CDR3 protein is CASSQEFFQSNYGYTF. Here the CDR3 DNA reads TGCGCCAGCAGCCAAGAATTCTTTCAGTCTAACTATGGCTACACCTTC.

The gene calls are TRBV9 and TRBJ2-2, with 7 nucleotides matching TRBD1. CDR1 and CDR2 from the germline V gene are SGDLS and YYNGEE. The junction had 5 bases not matched to a gene; V was cut back by 3 bases and J by 6 bases. The CDR3 is 14 amino acids. The CDR3 spells CASSAEQGPGELFF. CDR3 bases: TGTGCCAGCAGCGCGGAACAGGGGCCCGGGGAGCTGTTTTTT.

The chain employs TRBV28 and TRBJ2-2; 7 bases fit TRBD2. The V gene end was trimmed by 2 bases and the J gene end by 6 bases; junction bases not matched to a gene: 6. Germline CDR1 reads MDHEN; CDR2 reads SYDVKM. This CDR3 is 15 amino acids long. The CDR3 loop is CASSLGRGFPGELFF. CDR3 in DNA: TGTGCCAGCAGTTTAGGGCGGGGGTTCCCCGGGGAGCTGTTTTTT.

V is TRBV10-3 and J is TRBJ1-2; 9 positions match TRBD1. V trimming: 6 bases; J trimming: 6 bases; junction bases outside the gene matches: 14. CDR3 length: 16 amino acids. The V gene's germline CDR1 is ENHRY and CDR2 SYGVKD. As DNA, the CDR3 is TGTGCCATCAGCTCTCCGGGACAGGGTTTAGGAAATGGCTACACCTTC. This translates into CAISSPGQGLGNGYTF.

Details on this clone: Other DNA variants within this sample encode the same CDR3. The chain links TRBV15 to TRBJ1-1; possible D gene TRBD1, 5 bases. Germline V CDR1 and CDR2: LNHNV, YYDKDF (reference sequence). This CDR3 contains 13 residues. Trimming removed 0 bases at V and 5 bases at J, with 7 bases between. CDR3 nucleotides: TGTGCCACCAGCAGAGATCGGGGGACTGAAGCTTTCTTT. Protein product: CATSRDRGTEAFF.

This sequence joins TRBV10-3 and TRBJ1-1; 9 bases are shared with TRBD1. The junction had 13 bases not matched to a gene; V was cut back by 3 bases and J by 11 bases. The V gene's germline CDR1 is ENHRY and CDR2 SYGVKD. The CDR3 has 15 amino acids. DNA of the CDR3: TGTGCCATCAGTGATTCCGGACAGGGGTTGGCCGAGGCTTTCTTT. This translates into CAISDSGQGLAEAFF.

V is TRBV30 and J is TRBJ1-1; no definite D call. CDR1 is GTSNPN and CDR2 is SVGIG in the germline V gene (reference sequence). The CDR3 is 12 amino acids. Trimming left V 0 bases short and J 5 bases short, with 7 bases between. CDR3 nucleotide sequence: TGTGCCTGGAGTGTCGGTGCTACTGAAGCTTTCTTT. This codes for CAWSVGATEAFF.

The J gene is TRBJ2-5, the V gene TRBV11-2; 8 bases agree with TRBD1. Germline assignment: CDR1 SGHAT and CDR2 FQNNGV. The J segment lost 5 bases and the V segment lost 5 bases, leaving 7 bases of the junction unmatched. The CDR3 extends over 14 amino acids. The CDR3 coding sequence is TGTGCCAGCAGCCCCGGACAGGGATGGGAGACCCAGTACTTC. It encodes CASSPGQGWETQYF.

The CDR3 DNA reads TGTGCCAGCAGCTTACAGGGGATCACTGAAGCTTTCTTT. Translated, it gives CASSLQGITEAFF. This sequence joins TRBV7-2 and TRBJ1-1; D possibly corresponds to TRBD1 (6 bases). The germline V and J ends were trimmed by 2 bases and 4 bases, with 8 bases remaining between them. CDR3 length: 13 amino acids. CDR1 SGHTA and CDR2 FQGNSA come from the germline V gene.

The rearrangement joins TRBV28 to TRBJ1-2; 12 bases map to TRBD1. CDR3 size: 17 residues. The V and J ends lost 5 bases and 4 bases, in that order; junction bases with no gene match: 11. CDR1 MDHEN and CDR2 SYDVKM come from the germline V gene. The CDR3 protein is CASSVRDRGRRVYGYTF. The CDR3 DNA follows: TGTGCCAGCAGTGTACGGGACAGGGGGCGCCGGGTCTATGGCTACACCTTC.